This TCR beta chain was identified in a study of blood T cells in healthy people across ages. Findings and caveats of the study: In older individuals, TCR beta diversity per million T cells was lower, falling roughly linearly with age.

Primers used in a second PCR of roughly 6 to 11 cycles were a sample-barcoded 5' primer and a J-beta primer mix. Every molecule of cDNA carried a tag from a template-switch adaptor with 12 random nucleotides. Each CDR3 protein is one row after TCRdb ran MiXCR on the 5' RACE reads. This repertoire shows about 1.5 million distinct CDR3 sequences, approximately 42% found once; its top ten account for just over 4%. Total RNA amounts of at least 5 micrograms were extracted per sample. The CDR3 spans 14 residues. Germline lookup yields CDR1 SGHVS and CDR2 FQNEAQ. V lost 6 bases and J lost 11; bases outside the gene matches: 12. About this clonotype itself: Its antigen is unidentified.

The sequence was obtained from a woman aged 18-29 years in good health. The rearrangement links TRBV7-8 to TRBJ2-5; 10 bases are a match to TRBD2. The sample consisted of blood. As DNA, the CDR3 is TGTGCCAGCAGAAAGCTAGCGGGAGTCCAAGAGCAGTACTTC. It codes for CASRKLAGVQEQYF.